The next 3 T cell receptor beta chains were all read from a single sample in a study of blood T cells in healthy people across ages. Next came a second PCR, run for about 7 to 11 cycles, which used a sample-barcoded 5' primer along with a J-beta primer mix. One entry per CDR3 protein, called by TCRdb with MiXCR from the 5' RACE reads. The table includes 1.5 million to 2 million distinct CDR3 sequences, about 50% detected once. The sequenced sample consisted of blood. The receptors originated from a woman between 40 and 55 years old in good health.

The gene calls are TRBV5-1 and TRBJ2-3; D not resolved. The CDR3 has 13 residues. Looked up from germline, CDR1 is SGHRS and CDR2 is YFSETQ. V lost 7 bases to trimming and J lost 6 bases, with 15 bases between them. CDR3 sequence reads: CASFDPARDTQYF. Here the CDR3 DNA reads TGCGCCAGCTTCGACCCCGCAAGGGATACGCAGTATTTT.

The chain is built from TRBV7-2 and TRBJ2-3; 11 bases agree with TRBD1. The CDR3 is 15 amino acids. V lost 5 bases, J lost 5 bases, and 6 bases stayed unmatched. Germline V gives CDR1 SGHTA, CDR2 FQGNSA. CDR3 in DNA: TGTGCCAGCAGCCCACGGACAGGGGGCGTAGATACGCAGTATTTT. The encoded protein is CASSPRTGGVDTQYF.

This clonotype was detected many times. CDR3 sequence: CATSRDFTGQETQYF. CDR3 bases: TGTGCCACCAGCAGAGATTTCACAGGTCAAGAGACCCAGTACTTC. This chain joins TRBV15 and TRBJ2-5, with D perhaps TRBD1 (5 bases). Trimming took 0 bases from V and 2 from J, leaving 10 bases between them. This CDR3 region has 15 residues. Germline V CDR1 and CDR2: LNHNV, YYDKDF (reference sequence).